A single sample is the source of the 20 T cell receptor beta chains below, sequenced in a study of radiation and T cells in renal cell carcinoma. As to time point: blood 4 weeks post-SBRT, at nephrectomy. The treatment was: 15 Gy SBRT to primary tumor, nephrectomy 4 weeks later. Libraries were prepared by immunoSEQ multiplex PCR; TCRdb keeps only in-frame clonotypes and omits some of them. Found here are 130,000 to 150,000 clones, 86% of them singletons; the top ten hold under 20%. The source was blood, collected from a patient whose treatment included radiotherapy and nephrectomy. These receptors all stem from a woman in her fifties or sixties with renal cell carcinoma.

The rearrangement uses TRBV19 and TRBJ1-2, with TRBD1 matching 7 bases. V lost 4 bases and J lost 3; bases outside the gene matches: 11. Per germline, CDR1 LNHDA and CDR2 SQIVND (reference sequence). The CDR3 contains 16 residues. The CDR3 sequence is CASSNQPGQKDYGYTF. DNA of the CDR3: TGTGCCAGTAGTAACCAACCGGGACAGAAAGACTATGGCTACACCTTC.

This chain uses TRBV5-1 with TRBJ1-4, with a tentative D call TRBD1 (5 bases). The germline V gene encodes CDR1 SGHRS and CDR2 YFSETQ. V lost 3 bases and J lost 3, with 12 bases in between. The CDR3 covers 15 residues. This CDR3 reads CASSWDPGANEKLFF. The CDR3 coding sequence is TGCGCCAGCAGCTGGGACCCTGGGGCTAATGAAAAACTGTTTTTT.

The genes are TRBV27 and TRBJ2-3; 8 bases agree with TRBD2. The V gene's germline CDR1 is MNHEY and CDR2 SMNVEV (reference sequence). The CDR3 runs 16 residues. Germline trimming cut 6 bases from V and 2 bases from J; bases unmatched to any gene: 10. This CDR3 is CASRTRLALNTDTQYF. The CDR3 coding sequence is TGTGCCAGCAGGACCAGACTAGCGTTAAACACAGATACGCAGTATTTT.

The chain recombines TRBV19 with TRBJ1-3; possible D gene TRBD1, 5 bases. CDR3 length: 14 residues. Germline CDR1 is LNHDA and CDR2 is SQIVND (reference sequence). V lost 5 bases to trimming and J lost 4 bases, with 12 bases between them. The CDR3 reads CASSEMGRGNTIYF. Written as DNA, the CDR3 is TGTGCCAGTAGTGAAATGGGACGAGGAAACACCATATATTTT. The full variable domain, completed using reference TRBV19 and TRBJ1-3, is DGGITQSPKYLFRKEGQNVTLSCEQNLNHDAMYWYRQDPGQGLRLIYYSQIVNDFQKGDIAEGYSVSREKKESFPLTVTSAQKNPTAFYLCASSEMGRGNTIYFGEGSWLTVV.

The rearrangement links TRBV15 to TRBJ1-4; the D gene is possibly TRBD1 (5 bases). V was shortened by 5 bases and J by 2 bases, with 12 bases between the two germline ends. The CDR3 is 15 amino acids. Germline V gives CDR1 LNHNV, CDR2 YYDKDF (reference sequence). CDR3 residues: CATSARAVTNEKLFF. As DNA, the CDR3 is TGTGCCACCAGCGCCAGGGCTGTGACTAATGAAAAACTGTTTTTT.

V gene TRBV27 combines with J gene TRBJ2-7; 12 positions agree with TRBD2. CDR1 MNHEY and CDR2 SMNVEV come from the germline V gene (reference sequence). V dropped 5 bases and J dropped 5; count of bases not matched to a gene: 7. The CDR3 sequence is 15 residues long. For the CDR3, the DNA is TGTGCCAGCAGTACAACTAGCGGGAGGTGGGACGAGCAGTACTTC. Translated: CASSTTSGRWDEQYF.

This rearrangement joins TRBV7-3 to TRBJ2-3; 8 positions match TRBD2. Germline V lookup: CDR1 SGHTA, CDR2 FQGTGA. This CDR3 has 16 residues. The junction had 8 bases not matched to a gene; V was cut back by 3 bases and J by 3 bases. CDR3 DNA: TGTGCCAGCAGCTTCAGTGCCAGCGGGAGTACAGATACGCAGTATTTT. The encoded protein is CASSFSASGSTDTQYF.

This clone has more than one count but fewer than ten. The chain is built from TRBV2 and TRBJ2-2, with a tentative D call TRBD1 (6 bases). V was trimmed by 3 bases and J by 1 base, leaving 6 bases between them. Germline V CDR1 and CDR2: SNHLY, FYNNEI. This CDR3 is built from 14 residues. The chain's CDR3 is CASSDRGNTGELFF. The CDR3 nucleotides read TGTGCCAGCAGTGACAGGGGGAACACCGGGGAGCTGTTTTTT.

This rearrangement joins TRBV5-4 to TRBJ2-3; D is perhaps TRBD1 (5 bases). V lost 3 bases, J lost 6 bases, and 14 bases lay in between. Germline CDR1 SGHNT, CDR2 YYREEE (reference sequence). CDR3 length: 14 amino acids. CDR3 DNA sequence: TGTGCCAGCAGCTCGGTTCAGGGTGCGGATACGCAGTATTTT. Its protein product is CASSSVQGADTQYF.

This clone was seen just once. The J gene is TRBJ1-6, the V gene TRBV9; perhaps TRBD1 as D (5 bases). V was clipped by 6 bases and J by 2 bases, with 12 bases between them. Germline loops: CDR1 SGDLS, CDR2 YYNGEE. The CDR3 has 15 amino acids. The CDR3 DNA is TGTGCCAGCACCCAGGGAAGGACCTATAATTCACCCCTCCACTTT. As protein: CASTQGRTYNSPLHF.

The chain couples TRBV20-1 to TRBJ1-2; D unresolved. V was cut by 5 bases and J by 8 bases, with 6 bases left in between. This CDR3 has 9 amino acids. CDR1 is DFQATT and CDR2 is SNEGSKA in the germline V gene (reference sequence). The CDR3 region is CSADIGYTF. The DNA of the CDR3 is TGCAGTGCTGATATCGGCTACACCTTC.

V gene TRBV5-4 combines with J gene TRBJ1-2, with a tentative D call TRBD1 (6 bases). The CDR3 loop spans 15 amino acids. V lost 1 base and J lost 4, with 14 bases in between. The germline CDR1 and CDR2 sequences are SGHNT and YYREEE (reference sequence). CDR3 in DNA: TGTGCCAGCAGCTTGTTGGAGAACAGGGTCTATGGCTACACCTTC. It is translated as CASSLLENRVYGYTF. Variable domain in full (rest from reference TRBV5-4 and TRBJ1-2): ETGVTQSPTHLIKTRGQQVTLRCSSQSGHNTVSWYQQALGQGPQFIFQYYREEENGRGNFPPRFSGLQFPNYSSELNVNALELDDSALYLCASSLLENRVYGYTFGSGTRLTVV.

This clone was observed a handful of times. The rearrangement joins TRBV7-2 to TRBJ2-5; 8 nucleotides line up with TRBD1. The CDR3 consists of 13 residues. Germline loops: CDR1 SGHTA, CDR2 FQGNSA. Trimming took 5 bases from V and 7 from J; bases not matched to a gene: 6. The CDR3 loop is CASSNGQGRTQYF. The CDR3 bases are TGTGCCAGCAGCAACGGACAGGGTAGGACCCAGTACTTC.

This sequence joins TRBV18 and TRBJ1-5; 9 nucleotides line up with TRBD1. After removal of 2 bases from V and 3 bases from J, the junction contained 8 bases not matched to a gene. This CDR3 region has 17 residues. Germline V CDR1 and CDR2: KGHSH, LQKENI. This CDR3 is CASSPTPGTGNNQPQHF. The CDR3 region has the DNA TGTGCCAGCTCACCAACTCCCGGGACAGGGAACAATCAGCCCCAGCATTTT.

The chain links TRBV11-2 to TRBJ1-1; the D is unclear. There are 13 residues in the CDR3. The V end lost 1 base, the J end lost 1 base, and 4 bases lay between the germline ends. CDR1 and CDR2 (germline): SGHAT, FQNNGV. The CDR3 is CASSLAENTEAFF. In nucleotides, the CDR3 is TGTGCCAGCAGCTTAGCCGAGAACACTGAAGCTTTCTTT.

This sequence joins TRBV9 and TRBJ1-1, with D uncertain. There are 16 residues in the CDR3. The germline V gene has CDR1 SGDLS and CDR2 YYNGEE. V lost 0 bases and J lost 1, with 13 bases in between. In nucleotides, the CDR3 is TGTGCCAGCAGCGTAGTGGAAGGACTCCAGAACACTGAAGCTTTCTTT. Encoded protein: CASSVVEGLQNTEAFF. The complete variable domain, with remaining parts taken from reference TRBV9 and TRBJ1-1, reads DSGVTQTPKHLITATGQRVTLRCSPRSGDLSVYWYQQSLDQGLQFLIQYYNGEERAKGNILERFSAQQFPDLHSELNLSSLELGDSALYFCASSVVEGLQNTEAFFGQGTRLTVV.

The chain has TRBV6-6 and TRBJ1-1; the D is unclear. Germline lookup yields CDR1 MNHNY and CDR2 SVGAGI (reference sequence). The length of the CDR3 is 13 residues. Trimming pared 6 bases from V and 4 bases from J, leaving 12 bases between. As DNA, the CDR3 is TGTGCCAGCAGCCCTCGGGTGGGCACTGAAGCTTTCTTT. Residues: CASSPRVGTEAFF.

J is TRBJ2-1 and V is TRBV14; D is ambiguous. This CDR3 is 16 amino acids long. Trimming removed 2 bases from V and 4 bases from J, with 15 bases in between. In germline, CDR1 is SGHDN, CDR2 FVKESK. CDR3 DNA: TGTGCCAGCAGCCAAAAGACTCATAAGATGTACAATGAGCAGTTCTTC. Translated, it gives CASSQKTHKMYNEQFF.

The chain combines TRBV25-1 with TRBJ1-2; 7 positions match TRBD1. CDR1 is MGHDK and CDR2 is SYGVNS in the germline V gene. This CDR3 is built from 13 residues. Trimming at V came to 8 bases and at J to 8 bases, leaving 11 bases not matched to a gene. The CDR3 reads CASSVGGRGGYTF. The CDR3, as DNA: TGTGCCAGCTCGGTAGGGGGCAGGGGAGGCTACACCTTC.

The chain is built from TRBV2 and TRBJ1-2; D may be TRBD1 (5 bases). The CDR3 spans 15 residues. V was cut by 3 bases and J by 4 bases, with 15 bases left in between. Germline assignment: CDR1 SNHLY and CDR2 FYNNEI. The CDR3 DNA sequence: TGTGCCAGCAGTGACAGGAGCGGGGGTATCTATGGCTACACCTTC. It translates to CASSDRSGGIYGYTF. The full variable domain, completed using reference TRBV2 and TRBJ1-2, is EPEVTQTPSHQVTQMGQEVILRCVPISNHLYFYWYRQILGQKVEFLVSFYNNEISEKSEIFDDQFSVERPDGSNFTLKIRSTKLEDSAMYFCASSDRSGGIYGYTFGSGTRLTVV.